The 20 T cell receptor beta chains presented below share a single source sample, sequenced in a study of blood T cell repertoires in COVID-19. Using immunoSEQ multiplex PCR, the repertoire was profiled, and TCRdb retains in-frame clones only, with some absent. The sample holds some 220,000 clones, 84% seen once. The sample consisted of peripheral blood. These TCRs come from a man aged 50 to 60 with active or convalescent COVID-19.

The chain carries TRBV6-5 and TRBJ1-5; no reliable D call. Germline assignment: CDR1 MNHEY and CDR2 SVGAGI. The CDR3 runs to 14 residues. V lost 5 bases to trimming and J lost 2 bases, with 10 bases between them. CDR3 DNA: TGTGCCAGCAGTCAGACATGGGGCAATCAGCCCCAGCATTTT. It codes for CASSQTWGNQPQHF.

V and J are TRBV28 and TRBJ2-7, with D possibly matching TRBD1 (5 bases). Germline loops: CDR1 MDHEN, CDR2 SYDVKM. V lost 2 bases, J lost 3 bases, and 14 bases lay in between. The CDR3 spans 15 residues. CDR3: CASSLSPTEFYEQYF. The CDR3 coding sequence is TGTGCCAGCAGTTTAAGTCCGACAGAATTCTACGAGCAGTACTTC.

This clone was observed a handful of times. This chain uses TRBV7-3 with TRBJ1-2; D is unresolved. The germline V and J ends were trimmed by 2 bases and 2 bases, with 9 bases remaining between them. This CDR3 is 14 amino acids long. Germline V gene data show CDR1 as SGHTA and CDR2 as FQGTGA. CDR3 protein: CASSLSAGNYGYTF. In DNA, the CDR3 is TGTGCCAGCAGCTTATCGGCAGGAAACTATGGCTACACCTTC.

The chain carries TRBV19 and TRBJ2-1; no reliable D call. Between the trimmed V and J ends, which lost 1 base and 5 bases, there was a span of 3 bases. Germline V CDR1 and CDR2: LNHDA, SQIVND (reference sequence). The CDR3 extends over 12 amino acids. DNA for the CDR3: TGTGCCAGTAGTATAGCGGACAATGAGCAGTTCTTC. Protein sequence: CASSIADNEQFF.

This chain connects TRBV5-1 to TRBJ2-2; D possibly corresponds to TRBD1 (6 bases). The germline V gene has CDR1 SGHRS and CDR2 YFSETQ. This CDR3 is built from 13 residues. The V gene lost 5 bases and the J gene lost 4 bases, with 9 bases spanning the gap. CDR3 sequence reads: CASRDSGTGELFF. CDR3 DNA sequence: TGCGCCAGCAGGGACAGCGGCACCGGGGAGCTGTTTTTT.

J is TRBJ1-6 and V is TRBV2; D remains unclear. Germline values: CDR1 SNHLY, CDR2 FYNNEI. Trimming cost V 10 bases and J 0 bases, with 16 bases left between them. This CDR3 is built from 16 residues. CDR3 residues: CATTIGLSSYNSPLHF. As DNA, the CDR3 is TGTGCCACAACGATAGGACTGAGCTCCTATAATTCACCCCTCCACTTT.

The V gene is TRBV2, the J gene TRBJ1-2, with D uncertain. Germline CDR1 reads SNHLY; CDR2 reads FYNNEI. This CDR3 has 12 amino acids. The V end was cut by 1 base, the J end by 4 bases, with 4 bases between. CDR3 DNA: TGTGCCAGCAGTGAAGACGGCTATGGCTACACCTTC. This translates into CASSEDGYGYTF.

The chain recombines TRBV11-2 with TRBJ2-2, with a weak D call TRBD2 (6 bases). Per germline, CDR1 SGHAT and CDR2 FQNNGV. CDR3 length: 16 amino acids. Trimming stripped 5 bases from V and 4 bases from J, with 17 bases between. The CDR3 protein is CASSPIAGGVTGELFF. The CDR3 nucleotides are TGTGCCAGCAGCCCAATAGCCGGAGGGGTCACCGGGGAGCTGTTTTTT.

This clone was seen a handful of times. V usage is TRBV6-2 or TRBV6-3 and J usage is TRBJ2-5; no reliable D call. Per germline, CDR1 MNHEY and CDR2 SVGEGT. This CDR3 spans 13 amino acids. The ends were cut back, 2 bases at V and 1 base at J, with 5 bases in the middle. CDR3 amino acids: CASSYLSQETQYF. The CDR3 DNA reads TGTGCCAGCAGTTACCTCTCCCAAGAGACCCAGTACTTC.

CDR3 sequence: CASSETLAGVGTDTQYF. DNA for the CDR3: TGTGCCAGCAGCGAAACTTTAGCGGGAGTTGGCACAGATACGCAGTATTTT. The gene calls are TRBV7-8 and TRBJ2-3; 9 nucleotides align to TRBD2. Per the germline V gene, CDR1 is SGHVS and CDR2 is FQNEAQ. The ends lost 5 bases at V and 1 base at J; junction bases unmatched: 10. This CDR3 has 17 residues.

This clone was found once. The genes are TRBV4-3 and TRBJ2-3, with 8 bases that match TRBD2. V trimming: 4 bases; J trimming: 2 bases; junction bases outside the gene matches: 5. This CDR3 is built from 15 residues. The germline V gene encodes CDR1 LGHNA and CDR2 YSLEER. CDR3 DNA: TGCGCCAGCAGCCGAGCGGGAGCCTTCACAGATACGCAGTATTTT. Protein product: CASSRAGAFTDTQYF.

The V and J genes are TRBV6-2 or TRBV6-3 and TRBJ2-1; TRBD2 is a possible D gene (7 bases). The CDR3 is 15 amino acids. Between the trimmed V and J ends, which lost 0 bases and 6 bases, there was a span of 12 bases. CDR1 and CDR2 (germline): MNHEY, SVGEGT. The CDR3 DNA reads as TGTGCCAGCAGTTACTCGTGGCGGGGGCTCAATGAGCAGTTCTTC. This translates into CASSYSWRGLNEQFF.

The V gene is TRBV6-2 or TRBV6-3, the J gene TRBJ2-1, with TRBD2 matching 7 bases. Germline CDR1 reads MNHEY; CDR2 reads SVGEGT. CDR3 length: 14 residues. V gave up 4 bases and J gave up 9 bases; unmatched junction bases: 9. CDR3: CASSSWTSLSEQFF. CDR3 coding DNA: TGTGCCAGCAGTTCTTGGACTAGTTTAAGTGAGCAGTTCTTC.

The V call is TRBV4-3, the J call TRBJ2-2; 7 bases align to TRBD2. Trimming cost V 0 bases and J 6 bases; bases outside gene matches: 4. Germline V gene lookup returns CDR1 LGHNA and CDR2 YSLEER. CDR3 length: 15 residues. In DNA form, the CDR3 reads TGCGCCAGCAGCCAAGAGGGGAGGGGAGCCGGGGAGCTGTTTTTT. Translation: CASSQEGRGAGELFF.

This clone was recorded only once. The CDR3 is CASSLAPRQGPSNEKLFF. The DNA for the CDR3 is TGTGCCAGCAGCTTAGCTCCTCGACAGGGGCCCTCTAATGAAAAACTGTTTTTT. This rearrangement joins TRBV7-2 to TRBJ1-4, with 8 bases identical to TRBD1. After removal of 0 bases from V and 3 bases from J, the junction contained 9 bases not matched to a gene. The germline gives CDR1 SGHTA, CDR2 FQGNSA. The CDR3 consists of 18 residues.

The chain couples TRBV3-1 (or the pseudogene TRBV3-2) to TRBJ1-2, with TRBD1 matching 10 bases. With V trimmed by 3 bases and J by 0 bases, 7 bases remained unmatched. This CDR3 is 17 amino acids long. Germline-derived CDR1 and CDR2 are LGHDT and YNNKEL (reference sequence). CDR3 in amino acids: CASSQGDRGLSNYGYTF. The CDR3 DNA sequence: TGTGCCAGCAGCCAGGGTGACAGGGGGCTTTCTAACTATGGCTACACCTTC.

The chain joins TRBV6-5 to TRBJ1-2, with TRBD1 as a possible D gene (5 bases). The V end lost 2 bases, the J end lost 6 bases, and 19 bases lay between the germline ends. Germline V gene data show CDR1 as MNHEY and CDR2 as SVGAGI. CDR3 length: 16 amino acids. For the CDR3, the DNA is TGTGCCAGCAGTTACGCATCACAAGGCCGGGGGAATGGCTACACCTTC. Its protein product is CASSYASQGRGNGYTF.

The J gene is TRBJ2-1, the V gene TRBV7-9; 7 bases map to TRBD1. Germline CDR1 is SEHNR and CDR2 is FQNEAQ (reference sequence). The CDR3 extends over 13 amino acids. Losses at the gene ends were 3 bases for V and 8 bases for J; bases not matched to a gene: 4. The CDR3 region is CASSFTGDYEQFF. The CDR3, as DNA: TGTGCCAGCAGCTTCACAGGGGATTATGAGCAGTTCTTC.

The V and J genes are TRBV5-6 and TRBJ2-7, with D possibly being TRBD1 (7 bases). The CDR3 loop spans 15 amino acids. Germline V CDR1 and CDR2: SGHDT, YYEEEE. The CDR3 here is CASRLGGTVFYEQYV. CDR3 nucleotide sequence: TGTGCCAGCCGCTTAGGAGGGACAGTCTTCTACGAGCAGTACGTC.

The CDR3 DNA reads TGTGCCAGCTATCAGGGGACAGGGGGATCACCCCTCCACTTT. Translating it yields CASYQGTGGSPLHF. This sequence joins TRBV6-5 and TRBJ1-6; 11 positions match TRBD1. The CDR3 runs 14 residues. With V trimmed by 8 bases and J by 10 bases, 7 bases remained unmatched. CDR1 is MNHEY and CDR2 is SVGAGI in the germline V gene.